The 11 T cell receptor beta chains below were found in one sample sequenced in a study of T cells in Graves' hyperthyroidism and ophthalmopathy (dated by TCRdb to about 2019). Libraries came from multiplex PCR. The listed sequencing device is Illumina HiSeq 2000. The TCR beta CDR3 regions were amplified from the RNA transcripts. The first round of RT-PCR for the TCR CDR3 was performed with the HTBI primer set and the Qiagen OneStep RT-PCR kit. TCRdb ran its own pipeline on the public reads, namely fastp trimming at Q25 and MiXCR clone calling, and kept in-frame beta chains. Rows with a matching CDR3 protein are joined into one entry that keeps the most common DNA and genes. Counted in this sample were over 550,000 distinct CDR3 sequences; 16% of them appeared once. The leading ten clones occupy 18% of the sample. Material for sequencing was blood. These receptors came from a woman under 30 with Graves' hyperthyroidism.

This clonotype was observed a handful of times. The V call is TRBV19, the J call TRBJ2-5; D perhaps matches TRBD1 (6 bases). Trimming stripped 6 bases from V and 4 bases from J, with 15 bases between. This CDR3 has 14 residues. The V gene's germline CDR1 is LNHDA and CDR2 SQIVND (reference sequence). CDR3 sequence reads: CASSITGMGETQYF. The DNA for the CDR3 is TGTGCCAGTAGCATAACAGGGATGGGAGAGACCCAGTACTTC.

Many counts were recorded for this clonotype. The chain is built from TRBV28 and TRBJ2-5; 11 bases agree with TRBD2. The CDR3 sequence is 16 residues long. CDR1 and CDR2 from the germline V gene are MDHEN and SYDVKM. V shed 6 bases and J 5 bases; nucleotides not matched to a gene: 11. The CDR3 loop reads CASRAVAGGPLETQYF. DNA of the CDR3: TGTGCCAGCAGAGCTGTAGCGGGAGGGCCGTTGGAGACCCAGTACTTC.

The CDR3 coding sequence is TGTGCCAGCAGAACCCCCTCTCGACAGGGTGGTGGCTCACCCCTCCACTTT. Translation gives CASRTPSRQGGGSPLHF. V gene TRBV11-2 combines with J gene TRBJ1-6, with 7 bases identical to TRBD1. Germline V gives CDR1 SGHAT, CDR2 FQNNGV. The CDR3 sequence is 17 residues long. J was trimmed by 10 bases and V by 6 bases; bases with no gene match: 18.

This clonotype was detected a few times. The rearrangement uses TRBV6-1 and TRBJ1-2; D perhaps matches TRBD1 (5 bases). V lost 2 bases, J lost 3 bases, and 13 bases lay in between. The CDR3 has 15 residues. In germline, CDR1 is MNHNS, CDR2 SASEGT. CDR3 residues: CASSEMGGFDYGYTF. The CDR3 DNA sequence: TGTGCCAGCAGTGAAATGGGGGGTTTTGACTATGGCTACACCTTC.

Ten or more counts support this clonotype. The V call is TRBV27, the J call TRBJ2-7; 10 nucleotides line up with TRBD2. The germline V gene encodes CDR1 MNHEY and CDR2 SMNVEV (reference sequence). The CDR3 covers 15 residues. Trimming took 8 bases from V and 1 from J; bases not matched to a gene: 8. This chain's CDR3 is CASRTPSGGSYEQYF. CDR3 nucleotide sequence: TGTGCCAGCCGCACCCCTAGCGGGGGATCCTACGAGCAGTACTTC.

Of note for this clonotype: This may come from a read error, since a much larger clone is one base off. The rearrangement links TRBV20-1 to TRBJ2-5, with 7 bases identical to TRBD2. The CDR3 spans 14 residues. Per the germline V gene, CDR1 is DFQATT and CDR2 is SNEGSKA (reference sequence). The CDR3 reads CSARGAGWQETPYF. The CDR3 coding sequence is TGCAGTGCTAGAGGAGCGGGGTGGCAAGAGACCCCGTACTTC.

In this sample, this clonotype turned up many times. The chain employs TRBV12-3 or TRBV12-4 and TRBJ2-7, with 9 bases identical to TRBD2. V lost 5 bases and J lost 6; bases outside the gene matches: 14. The CDR3 totals 16 residues. Here the CDR3 reads CASSPRGSGSFFEQYF. The CDR3 DNA reads as TGTGCCAGCAGTCCCCGGGGTAGCGGGAGTTTCTTCGAGCAGTACTTC.

The table lists this clonotype with many counts. The chain is built from TRBV6-2 or TRBV6-3 and TRBJ2-7, with 9 bases identical to TRBD2. This CDR3 region has 15 residues. Per germline, CDR1 MNHEY and CDR2 SVGEGT. Losses at the gene ends were 4 bases for V and 1 base for J; bases not matched to a gene: 5. The CDR3 loop is CASSSSGRKSYEQYF. The CDR3 nucleotides read TGTGCCAGCAGTTCCAGCGGGAGGAAGTCCTACGAGCAGTACTTC.

This clonotype was seen a handful of times. A much larger clone differs from this one at a single base, so this may be a read error. This rearrangement joins TRBV28 to TRBJ2-3, with 7 bases matching TRBD2. With 11 bases clipped from V and 4 bases from J, the junction kept 12 bases outside the gene matches. The CDR3 contains 14 residues. Looked up from germline, CDR1 is MDHEN and CDR2 is SYDVKM. CDR3: CAVNRPSGADTQYF. CDR3 DNA sequence: TGTGCCGTCAACCGACCTAGCGGAGCAGATACGCAGTATTTT.

In this sample, this clonotype turned up many times. This chain uses TRBV2 with TRBJ1-1, with a possible D match to TRBD1 (5 bases). Germline lookup yields CDR1 SNHLY and CDR2 FYNNEI. With 4 bases removed from V and 6 bases from J, the gap between germline ends came to 24 bases. This CDR3 contains 17 residues. CDR3 sequence reads: CASSVSAVRGQGPEAFF. In DNA, the CDR3 is TGTGCCAGCAGTGTCAGCGCGGTTCGTGGCCAGGGACCTGAAGCTTTCTTT.

V is TRBV5-1 and J is TRBJ2-5; 11 nucleotides match TRBD1. The J segment lost 4 bases and the V segment lost 4 bases, leaving 6 bases of the junction unmatched. Germline values: CDR1 SGHRS, CDR2 YFSETQ. This CDR3 has 15 amino acids. CDR3 nucleotides: TGCGCCAGCAGCGGAACGGGACAGGGGGTAGAGACCCAGTACTTC. As protein: CASSGTGQGVETQYF.